The present T cell receptor (beta chain) was sequenced within a study of T cell clonotyping in hematopoietic cell transplantation. Libraries were prepared by immunoSEQ multiplex PCR; TCRdb keeps only in-frame clonotypes and omits some of them. The sample carries 10,000 to 15,000 clones, roughly 90% recorded once. This CDR3 spans 16 amino acids. Germline lookup yields CDR1 MDHEN and CDR2 SYDVKM. V lost 3 bases to trimming and J lost 5 bases; unmatched junction nucleotides: 12. Worth noting for this clone: Its target is unknown.

Study-wide results and caveats: Cells were unsorted, so CD4 and CD8 contributions were not separated. Recipient TCR diversity dropped after transplant; expanded clonotypes rose from day 30 to 180.

Sequences were derived from PBMCs, sampled 100 days after allogeneic stem cell transplant. This chain joins TRBV28 and TRBJ2-7; TRBD2 agrees at 8 bases. The source is a female patient in her fifties or sixties who had an allogeneic stem cell transplant from an unrelated donor, so the T cells may come from the graft donor. Some clones in this sample may be carry-over from other donors' samples. The CDR3 bases are TGTGCCAGCAGTTTGATGGTAGCGGGAAAGTCGCACGAGCAGTACTTC. Its protein product is CASSLMVAGKSHEQYF.